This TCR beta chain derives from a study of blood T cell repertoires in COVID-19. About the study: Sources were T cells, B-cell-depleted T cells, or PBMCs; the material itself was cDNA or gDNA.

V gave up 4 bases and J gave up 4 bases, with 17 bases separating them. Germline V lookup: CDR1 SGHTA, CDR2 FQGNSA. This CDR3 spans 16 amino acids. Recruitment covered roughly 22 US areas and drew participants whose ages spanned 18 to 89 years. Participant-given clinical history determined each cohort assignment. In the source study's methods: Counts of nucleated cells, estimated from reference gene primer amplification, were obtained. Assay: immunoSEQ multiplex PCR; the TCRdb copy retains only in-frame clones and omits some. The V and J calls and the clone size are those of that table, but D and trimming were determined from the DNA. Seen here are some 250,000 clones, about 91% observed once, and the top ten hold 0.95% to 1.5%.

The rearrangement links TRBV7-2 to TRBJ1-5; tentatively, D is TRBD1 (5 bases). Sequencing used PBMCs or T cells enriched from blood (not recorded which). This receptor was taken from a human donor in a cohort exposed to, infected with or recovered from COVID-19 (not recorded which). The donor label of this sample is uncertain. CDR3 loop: CASSSLVGEGNQPQHF. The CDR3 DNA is TGTGCCAGCAGCTCCTTGGTCGGGGAGGGGAATCAGCCCCAGCATTTT.